This is a list of T cell receptor beta chains from one sample in a study of blood T cell repertoires in COVID-19. The assay was immunoSEQ multiplex PCR, and TCRdb's table has in-frame clones only and misses some. The table records around 700,000 clones, about 87% of them present only once. The sequencing input was peripheral blood. These receptors originate from a woman under 30 with acute or convalescent COVID-19. Both conserved end residues are part of each CDR3. A D gene is named only where the DNA matches it firmly. Expanded clones are given a class, and other clones once, few, many or no size at all.

v_gene	j_gene	abundance	d_gene	len	CDR3nt	CDR3aa
TRBV19	TRBJ1-5	-	-	16	TGTGCCAGTAGCACCCCCAGGGGTGGGGCAAATCAGCCCCAGCATTTT	CASSTPRGGANQPQHF
TRBV5-5	TRBJ1-5	-	TRBD1	18	TGTGCCAGCAGCCAAGACAGGGTCCTAACCGGAAGCAATCAGCCCCAGCATTTT	CASSQDRVLTGSNQPQHF
TRBV7-8	TRBJ1-2	-	TRBD1	15	TGTGCCAGCAGCTTACAGCAGGGGGCGAACTATGGCTACACCTTC	CASSLQQGANYGYTF
TRBV6-5	TRBJ1-2	once	TRBD1	13	TGTGCCAGCACCAGACAGGGGGTAAATGGCTACACCTTC	CASTRQGVNGYTF
TRBV7-9	TRBJ1-2	-	-	12	TGTGCCAGCAGCTTAGAACGGGGTGGCTACACCTTC	CASSLERGGYTF
TRBV7-9	TRBJ2-2	-	TRBD1	18	TGTGCCAGCAGCAGAGGGAGATACAGGGGTGAGGACACCGGGGAGCTGTTTTTT	CASSRGRYRGEDTGELFF
TRBV7-9	TRBJ2-7	-	TRBD1	14	TGTGCCAGCAGCACCTGGGACAGTGCCTACGAGCAGTACTTC	CASSTWDSAYEQYF
TRBV2	TRBJ1-3	once	-	15	TGTGCCAGCAGATCAGGCCTCAGCTCTGGAAACACCATATATTTT	CASRSGLSSGNTIYF
TRBV7-2	TRBJ2-1	-	-	15	TGTGCCAGCAGCCCGCTCGAGGCGGGGATAGTCAAGCAGTTCTTC	CASSPLEAGIVKQFF
TRBV3-1/TRBV3-2	TRBJ1-4	-	TRBD1	15	TGTGCCAGCAGCCAAAGACAGGGGGCTAATGAAAAACTGTTTTTT	CASSQRQGANEKLFF
TRBV18	TRBJ2-3	-	TRBD1	15	TGTGCCAGCTCACCCGGGACAGGGAACACAGATACGCAGTATTTT	CASSPGTGNTDTQYF
TRBV5-1	TRBJ1-2	once	-	14	TGCGCCAGCAGCTTGGATCAGGGATCCTATGGCTACACCTTC	CASSLDQGSYGYTF
TRBV3-1/TRBV3-2	TRBJ1-4	-	TRBD1	18	TGTGCCAGCAGCAACCGGGACAGGGCAGACGCTAGGAATGAAAAACTGTTTTTT	CASSNRDRADARNEKLFF
TRBV19	TRBJ1-2	-	TRBD1	16	TGTGCCAGTAGTACCTCGCCCCGGACAGGCGCATATGGCTACACCTTC	CASSTSPRTGAYGYTF
TRBV10-2	TRBJ1-5	-	TRBD1	17	TGCGCCAGCAGTGAGTCGGGGAAAAGGGGGCTGGGGCAGCCCCAGCATTTT	CASSESGKRGLGQPQHF
TRBV6-5	TRBJ1-2	-	-	14	TGTGCCAGCAGCCAAAGGACCGGACTCTATGGCTACACCTTC	CASSQRTGLYGYTF
TRBV9	TRBJ1-1	-	-	16	TGTGCCAGCAGCGTACCCTTACAGGCCACGAACACTGAAGCTTTCTTT	CASSVPLQATNTEAFF
TRBV27	TRBJ1-1	-	-	13	TGTGCCAGCAGTCACTACCAGGGAGGGGAAGCTTTCTTT	CASSHYQGGEAFF
TRBV12-3/TRBV12-4	TRBJ1-2	-	-	11	TGTGCCAGCAGTTTTGGAGACGGCTACACCTTC	CASSFGDGYTF
TRBV5-1	TRBJ1-2	-	-	11	TGCGCCAGCGGTGAGGGCGGAGGCTACACCTTC	CASGEGGGYTF
TRBV7-2	TRBJ1-2	many	-	12	TGTGCCAGCAGCAAGGGGTGGAGTGGCTACACCTTC	CASSKGWSGYTF
TRBV29-1	TRBJ2-7	-	TRBD1	16	TGCAGCGCTTCAACCGGCCAAACAGGGGGTTCGTACGAGCAGTACTTC	CSASTGQTGGSYEQYF
TRBV12-5	TRBJ2-7	-	TRBD1	14	TGTGCTAGTGGGGACAGGGACGGGAACTACGAGCAGTACTTC	CASGDRDGNYEQYF
TRBV5-1	TRBJ1-4	-	-	14	TGCGCCAGCAGCTCCGGGACAAGGGGTGAAAAACTGTTTTTT	CASSSGTRGEKLFF
TRBV5-6	TRBJ2-7	-	-	14	TGTGCCAGCAGCCTAGGCCCGAAGGCGCCCGAGCAGTACTTC	CASSLGPKAPEQYF
TRBV27	TRBJ2-2	-	-	13	TGTGCCAGCAGTCCCTATTACACCGGGGAGCTGTTTTTT	CASSPYYTGELFF
TRBV19	TRBJ2-2	-	-	15	TGTGCCTCCGAATCCGGGACTTTCCACACCGGGGAGCTGTTTTTT	CASESGTFHTGELFF
TRBV10-3	TRBJ1-2	once	TRBD1	14	TGTGCCATCAGGGGGACAGGGGCAGGCTATGGCTACACCTTC	CAIRGTGAGYGYTF
TRBV14	TRBJ2-7	-	-	12	TGTGCCAGCAGCCAAGGTACCTACGAGCAGTACTTC	CASSQGTYEQYF
TRBV12-3/TRBV12-4	TRBJ2-1	-	TRBD2	13	TGTGCCAGCAGCCGGGGGGGGGCCACTGAGCAGTTCTTC	CASSRGGATEQFF
TRBV27	TRBJ2-1	once	-	10	TGTGCCAGTAAAGGGGGTGAGCAGTTCTTC	CASKGGEQFF
TRBV19	TRBJ1-4	-	TRBD1	16	TGTGCCAGTAGTATTGGGACAGGACTACCTAATGAAAAACTGTTTTTT	CASSIGTGLPNEKLFF
TRBV20-1	TRBJ2-2	-	-	11	TGCAGTGCTAGCTTGACCGGGGAGCTGTTTTTT	CSASLTGELFF
TRBV6-4	TRBJ1-5	-	-	17	TGTGCCAGCAGTGACTCGAGACAGGCTTATAGCAATCAGCCCCAGCATTTT	CASSDSRQAYSNQPQHF
TRBV27	TRBJ1-6	-	-	17	TGTGCCAGCAGTTTCTCACTCACCGGACAGATGAATTCACCCCTCCACTTT	CASSFSLTGQMNSPLHF
TRBV27	TRBJ1-5	few	TRBD1	15	TGTGCCAGCAGCCCGGACAGGGCGTCACTACAGCCCCAGCATTTT	CASSPDRASLQPQHF
TRBV30	TRBJ1-2	-	-	16	TGTGCCTGGAGTGTATGGATGTCGGGGGTTTATTATGGCTACACCTTC	CAWSVWMSGVYYGYTF
TRBV6-5	TRBJ1-4	few	-	15	TGTGCCAGCAAAGGGGAGGGATTACGGAATGAAAAACTGTTTTTT	CASKGEGLRNEKLFF
TRBV6-2/TRBV6-3	TRBJ2-1	-	TRBD2	16	TGTGCCAGCAGCCCTAGGACTAGCGGGGGTCCCACAGGCGGGTTCTTC	CASSPRTSGGPTGGFF
TRBV5-4	TRBJ2-7	-	-	13	TGTGCCAGCAGCGCGCCTCCGGAGCCCGAGCAGTACTTC	CASSAPPEPEQYF
TRBV6-5	TRBJ1-2	-	-	12	TGTGCCAGCAGTTCCAGGGTGGATGGCTACACCTTC	CASSSRVDGYTF
TRBV29-1	TRBJ2-7	-	-	11	TGCAGCGTTAGCGTCAGGGTCGAGCAGTACTTC	CSVSVRVEQYF
TRBV29-1	TRBJ2-7	-	-	14	TGCAGCGCCGGAGGCAGGGGATCAGTTGGCGAGCAGTACTTC	CSAGGRGSVGEQYF
TRBV7-9	TRBJ1-3	once	TRBD1	14	TGTGCCAGCAGCTTTGCACAGGGGCGCAACACCATATATTTT	CASSFAQGRNTIYF
TRBV29-1	TRBJ2-2	-	TRBD2	13	TGCAGCGTTGATCCCGGGGGGACCGGGGAGCTGTTTTTT	CSVDPGGTGELFF
TRBV3-1/TRBV3-2	TRBJ1-5	-	-	16	TGTGCCAGCAGCCAAGGGATGGCGGGGGCGCGTCAGCCCCAGCATTTT	CASSQGMAGARQPQHF
TRBV11-2	TRBJ2-7	-	TRBD1	15	TGTGCCAGCAGCTTAGTAGGGACAGGGTCCGTCGAGCAGTACTTC	CASSLVGTGSVEQYF
TRBV7-8	TRBJ1-1	once	-	14	TGTGCCAGCAGCTCCCGGGGGGTGGCCTCCCAGGCTTTCTTT	CASSSRGVASQAFF
TRBV20-1	TRBJ1-1	-	-	11	TGCAGTGCTGGGCAGGGAAGAGTAGCTTTCTTT	CSAGQGRVAFF
TRBV13	TRBJ2-3	-	TRBD1	14	TGTGCCAGCAGCCCACAGGGGGGCACAGATACGCAGTATTTT	CASSPQGGTDTQYF
TRBV30	TRBJ1-3	-	-	16	TGTGCCTGGCTCCTTTTAGACAGAACTAAAGGAAACACCATATATTTT	CAWLLLDRTKGNTIYF
TRBV2	TRBJ1-4	-	-	13	TGTGCCAGCAACCTGGTAGCTAATGAAAAACTGTTTTTT	CASNLVANEKLFF
TRBV6-5	TRBJ2-7	once	TRBD1	13	TGTGCCGGAATGGACAGGGGTGGCTACGAGCAGTACTTC	CAGMDRGGYEQYF
TRBV10-2	TRBJ2-1	-	TRBD1	14	TGCGCCAGCAGGCTTGGACAGGGTATAGATGAGCAGTTCTTC	CASRLGQGIDEQFF
TRBV6-4	TRBJ2-7	-	-	15	TGTGCCAGCAGCAAATTCGGCGGGGAAGCCTACGAGCAGTACTTC	CASSKFGGEAYEQYF
TRBV6-5	TRBJ1-2	-	-	13	TGTGCCAGCACAACAGGCTACAACTATGGCTACACCTTC	CASTTGYNYGYTF
TRBV7-6	TRBJ1-2	-	TRBD1	14	TGTGCCAGCAGCTTAGAGCAGGGGGCTTTTGGCTACACCTTC	CASSLEQGAFGYTF
TRBV27	TRBJ1-2	-	-	13	TGTGCCAGCAGACCCCATCGCGACTATGGCTACACCTTC	CASRPHRDYGYTF
TRBV9	TRBJ2-3	-	-	14	TGTGCCAGCAGCGTAGTGGGGACTCAGGGTACGCAGTATTTT	CASSVVGTQGTQYF
TRBV7-9	TRBJ1-2	-	-	13	TGTGCCAGCAGCTCCCAGGACACGAGGGGCTACACCTTC	CASSSQDTRGYTF